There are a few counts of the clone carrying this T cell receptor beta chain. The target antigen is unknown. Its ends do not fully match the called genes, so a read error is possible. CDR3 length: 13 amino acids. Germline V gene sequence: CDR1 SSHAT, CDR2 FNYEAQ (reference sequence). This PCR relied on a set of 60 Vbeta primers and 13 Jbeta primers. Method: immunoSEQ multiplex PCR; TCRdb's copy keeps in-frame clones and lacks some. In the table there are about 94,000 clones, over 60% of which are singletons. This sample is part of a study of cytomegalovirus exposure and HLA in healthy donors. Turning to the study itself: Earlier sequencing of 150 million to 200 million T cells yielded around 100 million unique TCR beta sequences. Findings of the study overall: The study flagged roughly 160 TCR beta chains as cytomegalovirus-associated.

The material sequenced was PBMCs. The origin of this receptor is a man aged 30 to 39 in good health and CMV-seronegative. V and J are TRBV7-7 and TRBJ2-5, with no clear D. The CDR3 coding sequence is TGTGCTAGCAGCTCCCACAGAAAAGAGACCCAGTACTTC. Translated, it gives CASSSHRKETQYF. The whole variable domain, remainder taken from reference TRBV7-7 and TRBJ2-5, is GAGVSQSPRYKVTKRGQDVTLRCDPISSHATLYWYQQALGQGPEFLTYFNYEAQPDKSGLPSDRFSAERPEGSISTLTIQRTEQRDSAMYRCASSSHRKETQYFGPGTRLLVL.